The rows below give T cell receptor beta chains drawn from one sample of a study of blood T cell repertoires in COVID-19. TCRdb keeps only in-frame clones here, not all; method: immunoSEQ multiplex PCR. The sample carries 350,000 or so clones, approximately 91% recorded once. Sequencing was carried out using PBMCs or T cells enriched from blood (not recorded which). These receptors were collected from a woman in her 30s who had been exposed to COVID-19. Both conserved end residues are part of each CDR3. Fields, in order: D gene, V gene, J gene, CDR3 DNA, CDR3 protein. The D gene is left open where the match is weak.

>.|TRBV7-2|TRBJ2-1
TGTGCCAGCAGCTTCGCTGGGGACTGGTTACAGTTCTTC
CASSFAGDWLQFF
>.|TRBV28|TRBJ1-3
TGTGCCAGCGGTTTGACAGCAAACTCTGGAAACACCATATATTTT
CASGLTANSGNTIYF
>TRBD1|TRBV5-1|TRBJ2-3
TGCGCCAGCAGCCCGACAGGGGCTAGCACAGATACGCAGTATTTT
CASSPTGASTDTQYF
>.|TRBV28|TRBJ1-3
TGTGCCATCACCGGTCATCAGGGAGGCTCTGGAAACACCATATATTTT
CAITGHQGGSGNTIYF
>TRBD1|TRBV7-8|TRBJ2-7
TGTGCCAGCAGCTGGACGGACAGGATGAGCTCCTACGAGCAGTACTTC
CASSWTDRMSSYEQYF
>.|TRBV11-3|TRBJ2-5
TGTGCCAGCAGCTTTTTCGACCTGGGGGCGCACCAAGAGACCCAGTACTTC
CASSFFDLGAHQETQYF
>.|TRBV3-1/TRBV3-2|TRBJ2-7
TGTGCCAGCAGCCAAGGAACCTCTCCGGAGAGGGAGCAGTACTTC
CASSQGTSPEREQYF
>.|TRBV6-5|TRBJ2-7
TGTGCCAGCAGTTACTCGCGGGGTACCTACGAGCAGTACTTC
CASSYSRGTYEQYF
>.|TRBV5-1|TRBJ2-1
TGCGCCAGCAGCTCAGGGGTCCATGAGCAGTTCTTC
CASSSGVHEQFF
>TRBD1|TRBV5-1|TRBJ2-5
TGCGCCAGCAGCTTGGCCGGGACAGGGGGAGAGACCCAGTACTTC
CASSLAGTGGETQYF
>TRBD2|TRBV9|TRBJ2-3
TGTGCCAGCAGCGTAAGCGGGGTAAGCACAGATACGCAGTATTTT
CASSVSGVSTDTQYF
>TRBD1|TRBV18|TRBJ2-2
TGTGCCAGCCACAGGACAGGGTTCACCGGGGAGCTGTTTTTT
CASHRTGFTGELFF
>.|TRBV7-9|TRBJ2-1
TGTGCCAGCACCTCCTCGGGGTACGAATACAATGAGCAGTTCTTC
CASTSSGYEYNEQFF
>TRBD2|TRBV7-6|TRBJ2-1
TGTGCCAGCAGCTTGGGCCGGACTAGTTATGACAATGAGCAGTTCTTC
CASSLGRTSYDNEQFF
>.|TRBV18|TRBJ2-1
TGTGCCAGCTCACCACCGGGGGCGCATTTCATATCCAATGAGCAGTTCTTC
CASSPPGAHFISNEQFF
>TRBD2|TRBV7-9|TRBJ2-5
TGTGCCAGCAGCCCCAGACTAGCGGGAGGGTTGGAGACCCAGTACTTC
CASSPRLAGGLETQYF